This T cell receptor beta chain was found in a study of blood T cell repertoires in COVID-19 (dated by TCRdb to 2018 to 2020). Regarding the research as a whole: Samples from collaborators originated in the United States, Italy and Spain and spanned both the acute and convalescent phases of COVID-19. The prospective study material was composed of cDNA or gDNA derived from T cells, B-cell-depleted T cells, or PBMCs. Subjects who had been exposed to COVID-19, were actively infected with it, or had recovered from it provided the deeply sampled blood TCRbeta repertoires that made up the dataset. A freely available public database, intended as a resource for researchers studying the immune response to SARS-CoV-2, is where the repertoires were released. The samples were drawn from the first 160 participants of the ongoing ImmuneRACE study and from more than 1,000 subjects provided by 6 global collaborators. Nearly every sample came with metadata listing a de-identified subject ID, COVID-19 status, age in years and sex. Where HLA class I and class II types were available, the types were taken from metadata supplied by the sample provider, not from assay-based typing. What the work shows at the level of the full study, not this receptor alone: The amount of clinical and demographic metadata varied by source and participant and was provided uncurated.

With respect to this clone: Which antigen it targets is not known. Nothing much larger sits one base from this clone, and base qualities are not available.

TCRbeta CDR3 regions were amplified from genomic DNA using the immunoSEQ Assay, a bias-controlled multiplex PCR. The published analysis was carried out like this. The number of nucleated cells in each sample was estimated from the amplification of reference gene primers within the assay. Sequence reads were collapsed and filtered to measure the absolute abundance of every unique TCRbeta CDR3 rearrangement. For each sample, productive Simpson clonality was calculated by taking the square root of Simpson's diversity index across productive rearrangements. TCRdb's version of the immuneACCESS table is confined to in-frame rearrangements and falls short of the full clone set. An unresolved V gene accounts for under half of the shortfall where checked; the remainder is of unknown origin. V, J and clone size are those of that table, while D and trimming were read from the DNA. The sample table lists about 45,000 clones, roughly nine tenths of them with a count of one. The leading ten clones occupy more than 5% of the sample.

Inclusive of the bounding cysteine and phenylalanine, the CDR3 is 15 residues long. The entry retains the CDR3 DNA only, 45 bases that are in frame from base 1. Between the V and J ends, shortened by 2 bases and 5 bases respectively, the junction contains 16 bases. The germline V gene provides CDR1 SGHRS and CDR2 YFSETQ. The collaborating institutions used their own protocols to collect whole blood in K2EDTA tubes. For TCRbeta analysis, collaborator samples were shipped as frozen whole blood, as isolated PBMCs, or as DNA extracted from either sample type. Sequencing input: peripheral blood. This chain joins TRBV5-1 to TRBJ2-5, with the identity of the D gene unclear. The source of this sequence is a human donor in a cohort sampled during active COVID-19. The CDR3 region: CASSFAPGFTETQYF. The sequenced DNA: TGCGCCAGCAGCTTCGCCCCAGGATTCACGGAGACCCAGTACTTC. With the portions outside the CDR3 filled from the reference TRBV5-1 and TRBJ2-5 genes, the complete variable region becomes KAGVTQTPRYLIKTRGQQVTLSCSPISGHRSVSWYQQTPGQGLQFLFEYFSETQRNKGNFPGRFSGRQFSNSRSEMNVSTLELGDSALYLCASSFAPGFTETQYFGPGTRLLVL.